These T cell receptor beta chains were read from a single sample in a study of brain T cells in children with intractable seizures. Clones were read by immunoSEQ multiplex PCR, and TCRdb kept only the in-frame ones, dropping some. The sample records about 340,000 clones, about 93% being singletons. Sequencing was performed on peripheral blood, taken 4 to 6 months after surgery. These receptors originate from a boy in the first two years of life with tuberous sclerosis and intractable seizures. Both conserved end residues are part of each CDR3. The D gene is left open where the match is weak. Clone size is stated in some rows and not others, as once, few, many or a class when expanded.

TRBV7-9	NA	TRBJ2-7	NA	CASSLTSGEQYF	TGTGCCAGCAGCCTTACTAGTGGCGAGCAGTACTTC
TRBV28	TRBD1	TRBJ1-5	few	CASNSAGQGHQPQHF	TGTGCCAGCAATTCGGCCGGACAGGGCCATCAGCCCCAGCATTTT
TRBV9	TRBD1	TRBJ1-4	NA	CASSNWGTGDEKLFF	TGTGCCAGCAGTAACTGGGGGACAGGGGATGAAAAACTGTTTTTT
TRBV5-1	TRBD2	TRBJ2-3	NA	CASSLRSGTSGLTDTQYF	TGCGCCAGCAGCCTCCGCTCCGGGACTAGCGGACTGACAGATACGCAGTATTTT
TRBV18	NA	TRBJ1-2	NA	CASSSSGNNYGYTF	TGTGCCAGCTCCTCGTCCGGGAATAACTATGGCTACACCTTC
TRBV5-1	TRBD2	TRBJ2-5	once	CASGYGLAGIETQYF	TGCGCCAGCGGATATGGTTTAGCGGGAATTGAGACCCAGTACTTC
TRBV24-1	NA	TRBJ2-3	NA	CATSDGTGSDTQYF	TGTGCCACCAGTGATGGGACTGGTTCAGATACGCAGTATTTT
TRBV6-5	NA	TRBJ1-2	NA	CATARDRNYGYTF	TGTGCCACCGCTCGGGACCGAAACTATGGCTACACCTTC
TRBV15	TRBD2	TRBJ2-7	NA	CATSPWGGSYEQYF	TGTGCCACCAGTCCTTGGGGGGGCTCCTACGAGCAGTACTTC
TRBV7-9	TRBD1	TRBJ1-2	NA	CASSLGNRTGSHGYTF	TGTGCCAGCAGCTTGGGTAATCGGACAGGGAGCCATGGCTACACCTTC
TRBV12-3/TRBV12-4	NA	TRBJ2-7	NA	CASSPGSEQYF	TGTGCCAGCAGCCCAGGGTCCGAGCAGTACTTC
TRBV6-5	NA	TRBJ1-1	NA	CASSYGTEAFF	TGTGCCAGCAGTTACGGCACTGAAGCTTTCTTT
TRBV5-1	NA	TRBJ1-1	NA	CASSPDLLNTEAFF	TGCGCCAGCAGTCCGGACTTATTGAACACTGAAGCTTTCTTT
TRBV24-1	TRBD2	TRBJ2-2	NA	CATRGTSGNTGELFF	TGTGCCACCAGAGGGACTAGCGGGAACACCGGGGAGCTGTTTTTT
TRBV24-1	NA	TRBJ1-1	NA	CATSWGGGTEAFF	TGTGCCACCTCCTGGGGGGGAGGAACTGAAGCTTTCTTT
TRBV5-5	NA	TRBJ2-2	NA	CASSLELIGTGELFF	TGTGCCAGCAGCTTGGAATTAATTGGAACCGGGGAGCTGTTTTTT
TRBV30	NA	TRBJ2-7	NA	CALMQGLGGEQYF	TGTGCCTTAATGCAGGGGCTAGGCGGCGAGCAGTACTTC
TRBV6-5	TRBD2	TRBJ2-1	NA	CASSYYLSGKYNEQFF	TGTGCCAGCAGTTACTACCTTAGCGGGAAATACAATGAGCAGTTCTTC
TRBV6-5	NA	TRBJ1-1	NA	CASRQQGGTEAFF	TGTGCCAGCAGGCAACAGGGAGGAACTGAAGCTTTCTTT
TRBV12-3/TRBV12-4	NA	TRBJ1-5	NA	CASSLGGQPQHF	TGTGCCAGCAGTTTAGGGGGTCAGCCCCAGCATTTT
TRBV14	NA	TRBJ2-5	NA	CASSQESRGRGQETQYF	TGTGCCAGCAGCCAAGAATCGCGGGGGCGCGGGCAAGAGACCCAGTACTTC
TRBV28	TRBD1	TRBJ1-1	NA	CASREGDRENTEAFF	TGTGCCAGCAGAGAGGGGGACAGGGAGAACACTGAAGCTTTCTTT
TRBV7-2	TRBD2	TRBJ2-1	NA	CASSLARASGGNLNNEQFF	TGTGCCAGCAGCTTAGCGCGGGCTAGCGGGGGGAATTTAAACAATGAGCAGTTCTTC
TRBV24-1	NA	TRBJ1-5	NA	CATSRGSNQPQHF	TGTGCCACCAGCAGGGGAAGCAATCAGCCCCAGCATTTT
TRBV6-5	TRBD2	TRBJ2-1	NA	CASTGLGYEQFF	TGTGCCAGTACTGGACTAGGGTATGAGCAGTTCTTC
TRBV9	NA	TRBJ2-3	NA	CASSVGPDWVGTQYF	TGTGCCAGCAGCGTAGGGCCCGACTGGGTCGGTACGCAGTATTTT
TRBV2	NA	TRBJ1-6	NA	CASRERWSANNSPLHF	TGTGCCAGCAGGGAAAGATGGAGCGCTAATAATTCACCCCTCCACTTT
TRBV5-1	NA	TRBJ1-2	NA	CASSLDYRNGYTF	TGCGCCAGCAGCTTGGATTACAGGAATGGCTACACCTTC
TRBV11-2	NA	TRBJ2-3	NA	CASSLGLDTDTQYF	TGTGCCAGCAGCTTAGGACTAGACACAGATACGCAGTATTTT
TRBV6-1	NA	TRBJ2-5	NA	CASSWVGSGETQYF	TGTGCCAGCAGTTGGGTGGGATCTGGAGAGACCCAGTACTTC
TRBV6-5	TRBD1	TRBJ2-2	NA	CASSPDRVGTGELFF	TGTGCCAGCAGTCCGGACAGGGTCGGGACCGGGGAGCTGTTTTTT
TRBV7-2	TRBD1	TRBJ1-1	NA	CASSLGQGRGAFF	TGTGCCAGCAGCTTAGGACAGGGGCGTGGAGCTTTCTTT
TRBV25-1	NA	TRBJ2-7	NA	CASLGPVHHEQYF	TGTGCCAGTTTAGGGCCCGTCCACCACGAGCAGTACTTC
TRBV7-9	TRBD2	TRBJ2-2	NA	CASRLAGLNTGELFF	TGTGCCAGCAGGTTAGCGGGACTGAACACCGGGGAGCTGTTTTTT
TRBV3-1/TRBV3-2	NA	TRBJ2-7	NA	CASSQDWLPYEQYF	TGTGCCAGCAGCCAAGATTGGCTCCCCTACGAGCAGTACTTC
TRBV21-1	NA	TRBJ2-1	NA	CASSRGQGELAEQFF	TGTGCCAGCAGCAGGGGACAGGGGGAGTTAGCTGAGCAGTTCTTC
TRBV4-1	NA	TRBJ1-2	NA	CASSHGNYGYTF	TGCGCCAGCAGCCACGGCAACTATGGCTACACCTTC
TRBV27	TRBD2	TRBJ2-1	NA	CASSPDRRSGALFHEQFF	TGTGCCAGCAGCCCCGACAGGCGTAGCGGGGCCTTGTTTCATGAGCAGTTCTTC
TRBV2	TRBD2	TRBJ2-1	NA	CASRESGGAVDEQFF	TGTGCCAGCAGGGAGAGCGGGGGGGCAGTCGATGAGCAGTTCTTC
TRBV19	TRBD1	TRBJ2-1	NA	CASSTGQGGGEQFF	TGTGCCAGTAGTACGGGACAGGGCGGCGGTGAGCAGTTCTTC
TRBV29-1	NA	TRBJ2-7	NA	CSVEAIGSYEQYF	TGCAGCGTTGAAGCGATTGGGTCCTACGAGCAGTACTTC
TRBV30	NA	TRBJ1-3	NA	CAWRVQGSGNTIYF	TGTGCCTGGAGGGTACAGGGCTCCGGAAACACCATATATTTT
TRBV4-1	TRBD1	TRBJ1-2	NA	CASSQDGTGFYGYTF	TGCGCCAGCAGCCAAGATGGGACAGGGTTCTATGGCTACACCTTC
TRBV19	NA	TRBJ2-3	NA	CASSMGVSRGQYF	TGTGCCAGTAGCATGGGAGTCTCTCGAGGGCAGTATTTT
TRBV5-1	NA	TRBJ1-6	NA	CASSLGGVDSPLHF	TGCGCCAGCAGCCTTGGGGGGGTGGATTCACCCCTCCACTTT
TRBV5-4	TRBD2	TRBJ2-3	NA	CASSLVTSGGWGTDTQYF	TGTGCCAGCAGCTTGGTGACTAGCGGGGGGTGGGGCACAGATACGCAGTATTTT
TRBV6-5	NA	TRBJ2-7	NA	CASRTGTLAYEQYF	TGTGCCAGCAGGACGGGGACACTGGCCTACGAGCAGTACTTC
TRBV9	TRBD1	TRBJ1-1	NA	CASSPQIQGGTEAFF	TGTGCCAGCAGCCCTCAGATACAGGGGGGCACTGAAGCTTTCTTT
TRBV24-1	NA	TRBJ2-1	NA	CATSGGSYNEQFF	TGTGCCACCAGTGGGGGCTCCTACAATGAGCAGTTCTTC
TRBV4-2	NA	TRBJ2-7	NA	CASSQDPMESYKQYF	TGTGCCAGCAGCCAAGACCCCATGGAATCCTACAAGCAGTACTTC
TRBV7-3	NA	TRBJ2-1	few	CASSPHRRPSGVNEQFF	TGTGCCAGCAGCCCCCATCGACGCCCCTCAGGAGTGAATGAGCAGTTCTTC
TRBV14	TRBD2	TRBJ2-7	NA	CASSPPGRYEQYF	TGTGCCAGCAGCCCCCCCGGGAGGTACGAGCAGTACTTC
TRBV3-1/TRBV3-2	NA	TRBJ2-7	NA	CASSQAGDTYEQYF	TGTGCCAGCAGCCAGGCGGGTGATACCTACGAGCAGTACTTC
TRBV2	TRBD1	TRBJ1-2	NA	CASTTGTGITF	TGTGCCAGCACGACAGGGACGGGTATAACCTTC
TRBV5-1	TRBD2	TRBJ2-7	NA	CASSTRVGTRRPGEQYF	TGCGCCAGCAGCACGAGAGTGGGGACTAGAAGACCGGGCGAGCAGTACTTC
TRBV7-6	TRBD1	TRBJ2-7	NA	CASSSRDRASSYEQYF	TGTGCCAGCAGCTCCCGGGACAGGGCAAGCTCCTACGAGCAGTACTTC
TRBV14	NA	TRBJ2-1	NA	CASSPPAYNEQFF	TGTGCCAGCAGCCCCCCGGCCTACAATGAGCAGTTCTTC
TRBV6-5	NA	TRBJ1-1	NA	CASMEGNTEAFF	TGTGCCAGCATGGAGGGGAACACTGAAGCTTTCTTT